This TCR beta chain emerged from a study of regulatory T cells in long-lasting Graves disease. Time point described: newly diagnosed GD, antithyroid drugs for less than 3 months. From PBMCs, RNA was extracted and then used to make the TCR library. CDR3-region Arm-PCR and iRepertoire HTBI primers produced the TCR beta libraries. TCRdb analysed the multiplex PCR reads with MiXCR anew, one entry per CDR3 protein. The sample has 540,000 or so distinct CDR3 sequences, 13% seen once. Germline V CDR1 and CDR2: KGHDR, SFDVKD. The ends were cut back, 4 bases at V and 0 bases at J, with 8 bases in the middle. The CDR3 extends over 14 amino acids. This clonotype was seen ten or more times. The data were also submitted as part of a second study, on T cells in Graves' hyperthyroidism and ophthalmopathy. That report adds: Diagnosis rested on symptoms, serum thyroxine and TRAb, thyroid ultrasound, and orbital computed tomography.

Sample: peripheral blood mononuclear cells (PBMCs), taken at new diagnosis, from a patient treated with antithyroid drugs. This receptor was obtained from a young man with Graves disease. V usage is TRBV24-1 and J usage is TRBJ2-5; D is ambiguous. CDR3 loop: CATSEKAYQETQYF. For the CDR3, the DNA is TGTGCCACCAGTGAAAAGGCGTACCAAGAGACCCAGTACTTC.